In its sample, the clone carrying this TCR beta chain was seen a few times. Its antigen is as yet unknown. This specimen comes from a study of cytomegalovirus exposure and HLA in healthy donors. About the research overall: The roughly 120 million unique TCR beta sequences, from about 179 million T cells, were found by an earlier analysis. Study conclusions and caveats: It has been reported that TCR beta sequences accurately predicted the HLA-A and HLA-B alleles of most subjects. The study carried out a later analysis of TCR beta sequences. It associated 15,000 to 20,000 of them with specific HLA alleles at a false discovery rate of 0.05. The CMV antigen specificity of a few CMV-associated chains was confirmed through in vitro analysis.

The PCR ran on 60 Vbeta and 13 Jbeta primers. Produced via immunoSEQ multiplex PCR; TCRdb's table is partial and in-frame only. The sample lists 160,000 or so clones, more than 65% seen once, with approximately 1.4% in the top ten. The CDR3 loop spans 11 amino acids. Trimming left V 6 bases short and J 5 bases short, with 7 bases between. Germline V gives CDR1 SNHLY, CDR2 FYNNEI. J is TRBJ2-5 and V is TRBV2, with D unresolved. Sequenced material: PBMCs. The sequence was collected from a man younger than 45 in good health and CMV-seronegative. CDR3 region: CASRFRETQYF. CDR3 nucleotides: TGTGCCAGCAGATTTCGGGAGACCCAGTACTTC.